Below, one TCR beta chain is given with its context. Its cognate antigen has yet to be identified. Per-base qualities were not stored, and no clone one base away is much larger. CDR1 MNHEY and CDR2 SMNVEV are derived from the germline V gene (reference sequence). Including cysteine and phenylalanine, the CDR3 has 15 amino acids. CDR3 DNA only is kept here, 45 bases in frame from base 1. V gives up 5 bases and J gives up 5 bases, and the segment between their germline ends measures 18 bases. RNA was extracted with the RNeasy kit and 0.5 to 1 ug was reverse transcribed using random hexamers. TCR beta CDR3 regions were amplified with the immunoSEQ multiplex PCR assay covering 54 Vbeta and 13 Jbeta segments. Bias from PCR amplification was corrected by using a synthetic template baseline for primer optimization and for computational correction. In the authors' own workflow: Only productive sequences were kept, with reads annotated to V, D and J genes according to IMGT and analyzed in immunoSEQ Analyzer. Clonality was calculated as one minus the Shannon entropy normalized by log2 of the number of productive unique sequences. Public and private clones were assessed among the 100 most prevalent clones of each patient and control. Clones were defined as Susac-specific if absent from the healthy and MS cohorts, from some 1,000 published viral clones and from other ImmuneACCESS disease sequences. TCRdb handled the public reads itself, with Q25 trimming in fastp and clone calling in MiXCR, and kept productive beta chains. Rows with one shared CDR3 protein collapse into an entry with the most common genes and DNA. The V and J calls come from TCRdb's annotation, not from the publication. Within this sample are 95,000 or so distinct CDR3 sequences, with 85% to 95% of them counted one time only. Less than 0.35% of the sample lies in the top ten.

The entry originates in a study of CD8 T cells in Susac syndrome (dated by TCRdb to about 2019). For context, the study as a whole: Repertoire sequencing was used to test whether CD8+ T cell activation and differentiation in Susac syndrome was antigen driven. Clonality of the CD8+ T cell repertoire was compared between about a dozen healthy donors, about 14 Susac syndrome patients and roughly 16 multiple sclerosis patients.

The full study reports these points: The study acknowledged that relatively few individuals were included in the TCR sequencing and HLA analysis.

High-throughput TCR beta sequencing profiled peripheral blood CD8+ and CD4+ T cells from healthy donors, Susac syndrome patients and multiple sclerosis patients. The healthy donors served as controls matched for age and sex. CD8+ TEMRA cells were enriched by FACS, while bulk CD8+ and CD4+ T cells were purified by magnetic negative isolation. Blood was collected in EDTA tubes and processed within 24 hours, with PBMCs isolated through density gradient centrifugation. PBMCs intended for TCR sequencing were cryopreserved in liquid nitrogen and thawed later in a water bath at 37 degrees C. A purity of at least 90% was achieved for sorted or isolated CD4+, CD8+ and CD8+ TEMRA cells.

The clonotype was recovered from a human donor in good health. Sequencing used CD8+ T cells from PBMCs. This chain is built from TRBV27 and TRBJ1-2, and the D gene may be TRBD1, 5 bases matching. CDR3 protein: CASSALPSGGYGYTF. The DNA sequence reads TGTGCCAGCAGTGCACTCCCCTCGGGGGGGTATGGCTACACCTTC.